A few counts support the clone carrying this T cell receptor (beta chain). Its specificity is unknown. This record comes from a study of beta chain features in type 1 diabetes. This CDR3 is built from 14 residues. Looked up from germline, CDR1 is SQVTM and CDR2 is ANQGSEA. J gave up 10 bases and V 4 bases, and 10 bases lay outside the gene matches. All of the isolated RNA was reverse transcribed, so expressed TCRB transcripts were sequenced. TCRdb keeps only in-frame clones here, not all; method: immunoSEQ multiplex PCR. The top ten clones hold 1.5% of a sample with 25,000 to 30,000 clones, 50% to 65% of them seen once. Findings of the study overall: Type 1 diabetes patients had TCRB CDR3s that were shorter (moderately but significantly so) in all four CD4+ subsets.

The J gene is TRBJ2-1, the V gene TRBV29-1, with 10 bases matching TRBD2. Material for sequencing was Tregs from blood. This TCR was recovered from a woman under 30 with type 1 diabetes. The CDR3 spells CSVVPSGGLREQFF. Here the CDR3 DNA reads TGCAGCGTTGTCCCTAGCGGGGGCTTGCGGGAGCAGTTCTTC.